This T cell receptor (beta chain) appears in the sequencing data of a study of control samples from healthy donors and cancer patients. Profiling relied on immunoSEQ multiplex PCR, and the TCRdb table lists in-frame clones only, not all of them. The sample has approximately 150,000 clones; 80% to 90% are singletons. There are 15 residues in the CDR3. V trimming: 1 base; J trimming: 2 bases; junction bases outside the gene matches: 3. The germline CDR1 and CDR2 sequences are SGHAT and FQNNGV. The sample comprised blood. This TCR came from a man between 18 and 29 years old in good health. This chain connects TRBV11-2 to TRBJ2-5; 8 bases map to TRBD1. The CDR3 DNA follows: TGTGCCAGCAGCTTAGGGAGGACAGGGCAAGAGACCCAGTACTTC. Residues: CASSLGRTGQETQYF.